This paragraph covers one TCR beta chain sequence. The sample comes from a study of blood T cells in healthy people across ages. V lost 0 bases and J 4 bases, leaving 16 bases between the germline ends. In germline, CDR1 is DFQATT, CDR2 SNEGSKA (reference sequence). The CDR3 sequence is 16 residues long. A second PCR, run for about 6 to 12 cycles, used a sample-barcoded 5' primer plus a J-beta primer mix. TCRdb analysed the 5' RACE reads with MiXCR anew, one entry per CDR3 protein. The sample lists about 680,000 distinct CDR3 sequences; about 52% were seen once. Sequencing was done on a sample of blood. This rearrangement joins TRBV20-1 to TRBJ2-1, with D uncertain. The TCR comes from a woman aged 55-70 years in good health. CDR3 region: CSARDRIRLDYNEQFF. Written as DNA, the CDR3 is TGCAGTGCTAGAGATCGGATCAGGTTAGATTACAATGAGCAGTTCTTC.